The 21 T cell receptor beta chains listed next were all sequenced from one sample in a study of cytomegalovirus exposure and HLA in healthy donors. Primers: 60 Vbeta forward and 13 Jbeta reverse. Assay used: immunoSEQ multiplex PCR; TCRdb lists only in-frame clones, some missing. This table has 150,000 to 200,000 clones, more than 75% appearing once. Sequenced input: PBMCs. The receptors shown here come from a man aged 40-50 years in good health and CMV-seropositive.

The chain recombines TRBV7-2 with TRBJ1-5; the match to TRBD1 covers 8 bases. V lost 5 bases to trimming and J lost 0 bases; unmatched junction nucleotides: 6. In germline, CDR1 is SGHTA, CDR2 FQGNSA. This CDR3 has 16 amino acids. The CDR3 DNA is TGTGCCAGCAGCCTCACAGGGGGGTATAGCAATCAGCCCCAGCATTTT. This encodes CASSLTGGYSNQPQHF.

The chain is built from TRBV4-2 and TRBJ2-3, with 10 bases matching TRBD1. The CDR3 totals 17 residues. Germline lookup yields CDR1 LGHNA and CDR2 YNFKEQ. After removal of 1 base from V and 6 bases from J, the junction contained 10 bases not matched to a gene. The CDR3 reads CASSQGGSDRGWDTQYF. DNA for the CDR3: TGTGCCAGCAGCCAAGGAGGTTCGGACAGGGGGTGGGATACGCAGTATTTT.

V and J are TRBV15 and TRBJ2-1; the match to TRBD1 covers 9 bases. The V gene end was trimmed by 0 bases and the J gene end by 5 bases; junction bases not matched to a gene: 2. From germline, CDR1 is LNHNV and CDR2 YYDKDF (reference sequence). CDR3 size: 15 residues. In nucleotides, the CDR3 is TGTGCCACCAGCAGAGAAAGGGACAGGGACAATGAGCAGTTCTTC. It codes for CATSRERDRDNEQFF.

The chain combines TRBV28 with TRBJ2-1; 9 positions match TRBD1. The germline gives CDR1 MDHEN, CDR2 SYDVKM. The CDR3 is made up of 15 amino acids. V lost 4 bases to trimming and J lost 2 bases; unmatched junction nucleotides: 3. The CDR3 spells CASSSGTGPYNEQFF. CDR3 nucleotides: TGTGCCAGCAGTTCCGGGACAGGGCCCTACAATGAGCAGTTCTTC. The variable domain in full, with the rest retrieved from reference TRBV28 and TRBJ2-1, is DVKVTQSSRYLVKRTGEKVFLECVQDMDHENMFWYRQDPGLGLRLIYFSYDVKMKEKGDIPEGYSVSREKKERFSLILESASTNQTSMYLCASSSGTGPYNEQFFGPGTRLTVL.

The V and J genes are TRBV12-5 and TRBJ1-1; D is ambiguous. This CDR3 has 13 amino acids. Germline CDR1 reads LGHNT; CDR2 reads FRNRAP. V lost 5 bases to trimming and J lost 0 bases, with 7 bases between them. This CDR3 is CASGINMNTEAFF. CDR3 in DNA: TGTGCTAGTGGTATAAATATGAACACTGAAGCTTTCTTT.

The chain joins TRBV10-2 to TRBJ2-5; weak D call: TRBD2 (5 bases). The CDR3 extends over 12 amino acids. Germline values: CDR1 WSHSY, CDR2 SAAADI. V was cut by 6 bases and J by 4 bases, with 9 bases left in between. The CDR3 is CASSGVGETQYF. As DNA, the CDR3 is TGCGCCAGCAGCGGGGTGGGAGAGACCCAGTACTTC.

About this clone: The same CDR3 also results from other DNA sequences found in this sample. V is TRBV6-5 and J is TRBJ2-1, with 9 bases lining up with TRBD2. The CDR3 contains 15 residues. Germline trimming cut 6 bases from V and 1 base from J; bases unmatched to any gene: 4. The germline CDR1 and CDR2 sequences are MNHEY and SVGAGI. Written as DNA, the CDR3 is TGTGCCAGCAGCCCGACTAGCGGTTCCTACAATGAGCAGTTCTTC. This translates into CASSPTSGSYNEQFF.

The CDR3 sequence: CASSGSSEVTGELFF. CDR3 sequence (DNA): TGCGCCAGCAGCGGTTCTAGCGAGGTCACCGGGGAGCTGTTTTTT. The V call is TRBV5-1, the J call TRBJ2-2, with D possibly TRBD2 on 6 matching bases. The CDR3 has 15 amino acids. Trimming cost V 4 bases and J 4 bases, with 14 bases left between them. Germline V CDR1 and CDR2: SGHRS, YFSETQ.

The chain recombines TRBV2 with TRBJ2-2; D gene uncertain. The V end was cut by 4 bases, the J end by 5 bases, with 14 bases between. The CDR3 sequence is 15 residues long. Germline V gene lookup returns CDR1 SNHLY and CDR2 FYNNEI. CDR3 nucleotides: TGTGCCAGCAGTGTTACAGTGTTGAGAACCGGGGAGCTGTTTTTT. It translates to CASSVTVLRTGELFF.

This clone was observed a handful of times. This sequence joins TRBV11-3 and TRBJ2-2; possibly TRBD2 for D (6 bases). V was pared by 4 bases and J by 5 bases, with 11 bases between. The germline V gene has CDR1 SGHNT and CDR2 YENEEA. The CDR3 totals 14 residues. The CDR3 region is CASSSSRGTGELFF. DNA for the CDR3: TGTGCCAGCAGCTCGTCCCGGGGGACCGGGGAGCTGTTTTTT. The complete variable domain, with remaining parts taken from reference TRBV11-3 and TRBJ2-2, reads EAGVVQSPRYKIIEKKQPVAFWCNPISGHNTLYWYLQNLGQGPELLIRYENEEAVDDSQLPKDRFSAERLKGVDSTLKIQPAELGDSAVYLCASSSSRGTGELFFGEGSRLTVL.

This clone was detected only a few times. The rearrangement joins TRBV6-1 to TRBJ2-2, with D unresolved. This CDR3 has 16 residues. Trimming removed 2 bases from V and 4 bases from J, with 14 bases in between. The V gene's germline CDR1 is MNHNS and CDR2 SASEGT. The CDR3 is CASSELPGGGTGELFF. The CDR3 DNA is TGTGCCAGCAGTGAACTCCCCGGCGGTGGCACCGGGGAGCTGTTTTTT.

V is TRBV28 and J is TRBJ1-1; the D is unclear. CDR3 length: 11 residues. CDR1 and CDR2 (germline): MDHEN, SYDVKM. V lost 10 bases and J lost 1, with 7 bases in between. CDR3 loop: CATLTNTEAFF. The CDR3 DNA sequence: TGTGCCACCCTAACGAACACTGAAGCTTTCTTT.

The chain has TRBV29-1 and TRBJ2-7, with D possibly TRBD1 on 5 matching bases. The CDR3 contains 15 residues. CDR1 is SQVTM and CDR2 is ANQGSEA in the germline V gene. V lost 2 bases, J lost 4 bases, and 18 bases lay in between. CDR3 DNA sequence: TGCAGCGTTGAAAGTACGTGGGGCGAGATTTACGAGCAGTACTTC. Amino acids: CSVESTWGEIYEQYF.

The CDR3, as DNA: TGTGCCAGCAGCCCGGCCGGGACAGGGTACTCCGAGCAGTACTTC. It yields the protein CASSPAGTGYSEQYF. The J gene is TRBJ2-7, the V gene TRBV7-9; 9 bases align to TRBD1. J gave up 6 bases and V 5 bases, and 11 bases lay outside the gene matches. Germline CDR1 SEHNR, CDR2 FQNEAQ (reference sequence). The CDR3 totals 15 residues.

This clone was recorded once. DNA of the CDR3: TGTGCCAGCAGCACGGGGACTAGCGGGGGGGCAGATACGCAGTATTTT. It yields the protein CASSTGTSGGADTQYF. The chain has TRBV7-2 and TRBJ2-3; 16 bases agree with TRBD2. Germline CDR1 is SGHTA and CDR2 is FQGNSA. Losses at the gene ends were 5 bases for V and 4 bases for J; bases not matched to a gene: 3. CDR3 length: 16 residues.

This chain connects TRBV28 to TRBJ2-1; 7 bases align to TRBD2. With 6 bases clipped from V and 6 bases from J, the junction kept 8 bases outside the gene matches. CDR1 and CDR2 (germline): MDHEN, SYDVKM. The length of the CDR3 is 14 residues. CDR3 nucleotides: TGTGCCAGCAGCCCCGAACTAGCGATCAATGAGCAGTTCTTC. Translated: CASSPELAINEQFF.

The chain joins TRBV2 to TRBJ1-1; 12 bases line up with TRBD1. The CDR3 totals 16 residues. V shed 5 bases, J shed 1 base, and the junction held 5 bases outside the gene matches. Per the germline V gene, CDR1 is SNHLY and CDR2 is FYNNEI. This chain's CDR3 is CASSLGTGGGNTEAFF. The CDR3 nucleotides are TGTGCCAGCAGTTTAGGGACAGGGGGCGGGAACACTGAAGCTTTCTTT.

This rearrangement joins TRBV7-2 to TRBJ2-3, with 7 bases lining up with TRBD2. The CDR3 is 14 residues long. The V segment lost 3 bases and the J segment 5 bases; nucleotides outside the gene matches: 5. Germline CDR1 reads SGHTA; CDR2 reads FQGNSA. The CDR3 DNA is TGTGCCAGCAGCTTGCAGGGAGGGGTAGATACGCAGTATTTT. As protein: CASSLQGGVDTQYF.

V usage is TRBV18 and J usage is TRBJ2-5; D might be TRBD2 (6 bases). Per germline, CDR1 KGHSH and CDR2 LQKENI. Between the trimmed V and J ends, which lost 2 bases and 2 bases, there was a span of 9 bases. The CDR3 runs 14 residues. CDR3 sequence: CASSPWGGQETQYF. The CDR3 DNA reads TGTGCCAGCTCACCATGGGGAGGACAAGAGACCCAGTACTTC.

This rearrangement joins TRBV5-1 to TRBJ1-1; TRBD1 is a possible D gene (6 bases). The CDR3 length is 17 residues. Germline CDR1 is SGHRS and CDR2 is YFSETQ. Trimming left V 0 bases short and J 1 base short, with 16 bases between. The DNA of the CDR3 is TGCGCCAGCAGCTTGGGCGGCACAGGGCCCCAGAACACTGAAGCTTTCTTT. Its protein is CASSLGGTGPQNTEAFF.

This sequence joins TRBV11-3 and TRBJ2-2, with 7 bases aligning to TRBD1. This CDR3 region has 14 residues. V lost 4 bases to trimming and J lost 5 bases; unmatched junction nucleotides: 4. The V gene's germline CDR1 is SGHNT and CDR2 YENEEA. For the CDR3, the DNA is TGTGCCAGCAGCTCAGAGACAGGGACCGGGGAGCTGTTTTTT. Its protein product is CASSSETGTGELFF.